This T cell receptor (beta chain) was captured in a study of Ad26.COV2.S vaccination and SARS-CoV-2 variants. Notes on the study in general: Responses of T cells in total may have been underestimated by the TCR breadth and depth analyses.

Repertoires were generated with immunoSEQ multiplex PCR, while TCRdb's copy carries only in-frame clones and drops some. The table lists 360,000 or so clones, about 88% of them singletons, with under 2% in the top ten. The V gene end was trimmed by 7 bases and the J gene end by 2 bases; junction bases not matched to a gene: 6. CDR1 MNHEY and CDR2 SVGAGI come from the germline V gene. This CDR3 has 14 residues. Treatment specified: 15 to 20 received Ad26.COV2.S at low or high dose, single or two shots; roughly five received placebo; per-sample allocation not given. Material that was analyzed had been drawn on day 63 after the first vaccine or placebo injection. Concerning this clone itself: The antigen remains unidentified.

The chain joins TRBV6-5 to TRBJ2-7, with 9 bases that match TRBD1. The sample in question was peripheral blood, obtained in a trial of Ad26.COV2.S vaccine versus placebo. This clonotype was obtained from a person between 18 and 59 years old who received the Ad26.COV2.S COVID-19 vaccine or a placebo. The CDR3 reads CASNLDRGAYEQYF. The CDR3 DNA sequence: TGTGCCAGCAACCTGGACAGGGGAGCCTACGAGCAGTACTTC.